What follows are 27 T cell receptor beta chains derived from one specimen sequenced in a study of blood T cells in healthy people across ages. With a J-beta primer mix and a sample-barcoded 5' primer, a second PCR ran about 7 to 11 cycles. Each CDR3 protein is one row after TCRdb ran MiXCR on the 5' RACE reads. The sample consists of 850,000 to 1,000,000 distinct CDR3 sequences, 45% to 50% of them appearing once. The sequenced sample was blood. Receptors originate from a man aged 30-40 years in good health.

DNA for the CDR3: TGTGCCAGCAGCGCTAATCCTAGCGGGGGCACAGATACGCAGTATTTT. This encodes CASSANPSGGTDTQYF. The chain uses TRBV2 and TRBJ2-3, with 9 nucleotides matching TRBD2. From germline, CDR1 is SNHLY and CDR2 FYNNEI. Trimming removed 6 bases from V and 1 base from J; junction bases left unmatched: 8. This CDR3 contains 16 residues.

This clonotype was seen only a few times. The chain carries TRBV20-1 and TRBJ1-2; possible D gene TRBD1, 5 bases. Per the germline V gene, CDR1 is DFQATT and CDR2 is SNEGSKA (reference sequence). The CDR3 consists of 15 residues. With 3 bases removed from V and 0 bases from J, the gap between germline ends came to 14 bases. The CDR3 protein is CSASPQGLANYGYTF. In DNA, the CDR3 is TGCAGTGCTAGTCCTCAGGGCCTAGCTAACTATGGCTACACCTTC.

The V and J genes are TRBV28 and TRBJ2-5; D is possibly TRBD1 (6 bases). This CDR3 is 14 amino acids long. The V and J ends lost 5 bases and 3 bases respectively, with 13 bases between them. Germline V gene sequence: CDR1 MDHEN, CDR2 SYDVKM. CDR3 in DNA: TGTGCCAGCAGTCTCCCAAACAGGGAAGAGACCCAGTACTTC. This codes for CASSLPNREETQYF.

The chain employs TRBV20-1 and TRBJ2-1; 12 bases match TRBD2. Trimming removed 7 bases from V and 7 bases from J; junction bases left unmatched: 11. Germline assignment: CDR1 DFQATT and CDR2 SNEGSKA (reference sequence). This CDR3 has 15 residues. CDR3 in DNA: TGCAGTGGGGCGGGTACTAGCGGGGGGCTGAATGAGCAGTTCTTC. Its translation: CSGAGTSGGLNEQFF.

This clonotype showed up just a few times. CDR3 sequence: CASSYVAGGPNEQFF. As DNA, the CDR3 is TGTGCCAGCAGTTACGTAGCGGGGGGGCCAAATGAGCAGTTCTTC. The chain joins TRBV6-2 or TRBV6-3 to TRBJ2-1; 11 positions match TRBD2. Germline loops: CDR1 MNHEY, CDR2 SVGEGT. This CDR3 has 15 residues. With 2 bases clipped from V and 7 bases from J, the junction kept 4 bases outside the gene matches.

The rearrangement uses TRBV10-3 and TRBJ1-1, with D maybe TRBD1 (5 bases). Germline loops: CDR1 ENHRY, CDR2 SYGVKD. The V end was cut by 8 bases, the J end by 5 bases, with 18 bases between. The length of the CDR3 is 14 residues. Here the CDR3 reads CAIGAGGGETEAFF. The CDR3 DNA follows: TGTGCCATCGGTGCCGGCGGGGGGGAGACTGAAGCTTTCTTT.

Only a few counts were recorded for this clonotype. The rearrangement uses TRBV6-5 and TRBJ1-2; 9 nucleotides match TRBD1. The CDR3 loop spans 15 amino acids. Germline V lookup: CDR1 MNHEY, CDR2 SVGAGI. V lost 5 bases to trimming and J lost 4 bases; unmatched junction nucleotides: 8. As DNA, the CDR3 is TGTGCCAGCAGTGCCGGGACAGGGAGTATCTATGGCTACACCTTC. Amino acid sequence: CASSAGTGSIYGYTF.

The chain employs TRBV6-2 or TRBV6-3 and TRBJ1-2; D perhaps matches TRBD1 (5 bases). V was cut by 6 bases and J by 4 bases, with 9 bases left in between. The CDR3 is made up of 12 amino acids. CDR1 is MNHEY and CDR2 is SVGEGT in the germline V gene. CDR3 bases: TGTGCCAGCAGCCAGGGCCCCTATGGCTACACCTTC. Amino acids: CASSQGPYGYTF.

This clonotype has just a few counts. The chain has TRBV4-2 and TRBJ2-7, with D unclear. The germline CDR1 and CDR2 sequences are LGHNA and YNFKEQ. The CDR3 length is 16 residues. The V and J ends lost 1 base and 5 bases respectively, with 18 bases between them. Here the CDR3 DNA reads TGTGCCAGCAGCCAAGGGGTAGCTCCGACGCTGGACGAGCAGTACTTC. It codes for CASSQGVAPTLDEQYF.

The rearrangement links TRBV28 to TRBJ2-7; TRBD1 aligns across 9 bases. Germline V gives CDR1 MDHEN, CDR2 SYDVKM. The trim removed 6 bases at V and 4 bases at J, leaving 10 bases unmatched. The CDR3 is 15 residues long. The CDR3 reads CASSHTGTGQYEQYF. CDR3 sequence (DNA): TGTGCCAGCAGCCACACAGGGACAGGGCAATACGAGCAGTACTTC.

The V and J genes are TRBV4-1 and TRBJ2-1, with 7 bases that match TRBD1. The end of the DNA aligns better with TRBJ2-7, so the J call may be wrong. CDR3 length: 16 amino acids. The germline V gene encodes CDR1 MGHRA and CDR2 YSYEKL. The CDR3 region is CASSQPRTGSYNEQYF. The CDR3 bases are TGCGCCAGCAGCCAACCAAGGACAGGCTCCTACAATGAGCAGTACTTC.

The rearrangement joins TRBV29-1 to TRBJ1-2; 9 bases line up with TRBD1. V trimming: 3 bases; J trimming: 8 bases; junction bases outside the gene matches: 4. CDR1 is SQVTM and CDR2 is ANQGSEA in the germline V gene. This CDR3 has 12 residues. The CDR3 region is CSVDTGGWGYTF. CDR3 coding DNA: TGCAGCGTTGACACAGGGGGCTGGGGCTACACCTTC. Combining the CDR3 with reference TRBV29-1 and TRBJ1-2 gives the whole variable domain SAVISQKPSRDICQRGTSLTIQCQVDSQVTMMFWYRQQPGQSLTLIATANQGSEATYESGFVIDKFPISRPNLTFSTLTVSNMSPEDSSIYLCSVDTGGWGYTFGSGTRLTVV.

The V gene is TRBV5-5, the J gene TRBJ2-5; 9 bases map to TRBD2. Germline assignment: CDR1 SGHKS and CDR2 YYEKEE (reference sequence). The CDR3 consists of 15 residues. After removal of 0 bases from V and 5 bases from J, the junction contained 5 bases not matched to a gene. The CDR3 nucleotides read TGTGCCAGCAGCTTGGGGCTAGCGGGGTATGAGACCCAGTACTTC. Protein: CASSLGLAGYETQYF.

J is TRBJ2-4 and V is TRBV12-3 or TRBV12-4; possible D gene TRBD1, 6 bases. CDR3 length: 16 amino acids. Trimming pared 3 bases from V and 1 base from J, leaving 13 bases between. This chain's CDR3 is CASSFAGESAKNIQYF. For the CDR3, the DNA is TGTGCCAGCAGTTTTGCAGGGGAGTCCGCCAAAAACATTCAGTACTTC.

Notes on this clonotype: The germline gene is not matched at one end of the junction; a read error may be the cause. The rearrangement joins TRBV27 to TRBJ2-1; 8 bases map to TRBD1. This CDR3 contains 15 residues. Looked up from germline, CDR1 is MNHEY and CDR2 is SMNVEV (reference sequence). The CDR3 is CASNPMDRDLDEQFF. In DNA form, the CDR3 reads TGTGCAAGCAATCCAATGGACAGGGACTTGGATGAGCAGTTCTTC.

The chain joins TRBV12-3 or TRBV12-4 to TRBJ2-3, with TRBD2 matching over 8 bases. CDR3 size: 14 residues. Trimming at V came to 6 bases and at J to 4 bases, leaving 6 bases not matched to a gene. CDR3: CASSLGGDADTQYF. In DNA, the CDR3 is TGTGCCAGCAGCCTCGGGGGGGACGCAGATACGCAGTATTTT.

This chain joins TRBV30 and TRBJ1-2, with no clear D. This CDR3 comprises 11 residues. Germline V gene data show CDR1 as GTSNPN and CDR2 as SVGIG (reference sequence). The V and J ends lost 5 bases and 4 bases respectively, with 8 bases between them. In nucleotides, the CDR3 is TGTGCCTGGTCGCCAGGCTATGGCTACACCTTC. This gives the protein CAWSPGYGYTF.

Comment on this clonotype: One end of the junction does not line up with germline, which may come from a read error. This chain uses TRBV27 with TRBJ2-6; weak D call: TRBD1 (5 bases). CDR1 is MNHEY, CDR2 SMNVEV, per germline (reference sequence). CDR3 length equals 16 residues. The CDR3 region is CAGSSQGRSGANVLTF. For the CDR3, the DNA is TGTGCCGGCAGTTCCCAGGGCCGCTCTGGGGCCAACGTCCTGACTTTC.

The chain links TRBV29-1 to TRBJ1-1, with no clear D. Germline lookup yields CDR1 SQVTM and CDR2 ANQGSEA. This CDR3 is built from 12 residues. V lost 4 bases to trimming and J lost 1 base, with 7 bases between them. CDR3 sequence: CSVGAGNTEAFF. CDR3 bases: TGCAGCGTTGGGGCGGGGAACACTGAAGCTTTCTTT.

There are a few counts of this clonotype. J is TRBJ2-1 and V is TRBV4-1; 7 nucleotides line up with TRBD2. With 0 bases clipped from V and 4 bases from J, the junction kept 6 bases outside the gene matches. The CDR3 contains 16 residues. CDR1 and CDR2 (germline): MGHRA, YSYEKL. CDR3 nucleotides: TGCGCCAGCAGCCAAGAAGCGGGGAGAATGTACAATGAGCAGTTCTTC. It yields the protein CASSQEAGRMYNEQFF.

This chain uses TRBV7-9 with TRBJ1-1; TRBD1 agrees at 12 bases. Trimming cost V 4 bases and J 2 bases; bases outside gene matches: 8. The V gene's germline CDR1 is SEHNR and CDR2 FQNEAQ (reference sequence). The CDR3 has 17 residues. CDR3 residues: CASSSGDRGLFNTEAFF. As DNA, the CDR3 is TGTGCCAGCAGCTCAGGGGACAGGGGGCTTTTTAACACTGAAGCTTTCTTT.

This clonotype was observed at least ten times. This sequence joins TRBV9 and TRBJ2-5; 9 bases match TRBD2. This CDR3 is 15 amino acids long. Per germline, CDR1 SGDLS and CDR2 YYNGEE. V lost 2 bases to trimming and J lost 4 bases; unmatched junction nucleotides: 6. CDR3 DNA: TGTGCCAGCAGCGTTCGTCGCGGGGGGGTAGAGACCCAGTACTTC. Translated: CASSVRRGGVETQYF.

V usage is TRBV27 and J usage is TRBJ2-2; possibly TRBD1 or TRBD2 for D (5 bases each). The CDR3 is 13 residues long. V gave up 8 bases and J gave up 2 bases, with 9 bases separating them. Germline CDR1 is MNHEY and CDR2 is SMNVEV (reference sequence). The CDR3 protein is CASRDLNTGELFF. The DNA of the CDR3 is TGTGCCAGCCGGGACCTCAACACCGGGGAGCTGTTTTTT.

CDR3 in amino acids: CASSALRDTQYF. The CDR3, as DNA: TGTGCCAGCAGCGCCCTGAGAGATACGCAGTATTTT. The rearrangement links TRBV3-1 to TRBJ2-3; D is undetermined. The CDR3 consists of 12 residues. Per the germline V gene, CDR1 is LGHDT and CDR2 is YNNKEL (reference sequence). With 5 bases removed from V and 5 bases from J, the gap between germline ends came to 8 bases.

In its sample, this clonotype was seen a few times. The chain couples TRBV10-3 to TRBJ2-3; D is unclear. Between the trimmed V and J ends, which lost 7 bases and 4 bases, there was a span of 12 bases. The CDR3 spans 13 residues. Germline V gives CDR1 ENHRY, CDR2 SYGVKD. This chain's CDR3 is CAITPDGSDTQYF. The CDR3 DNA follows: TGTGCCATCACCCCCGACGGGTCAGATACGCAGTATTTT.

This clonotype has a handful of counts. This chain uses TRBV14 with TRBJ2-3; no clear D gene. The CDR3 loop spans 13 amino acids. Trimming shortened V by 5 bases and J by 4 bases, and 10 bases separated the two germline ends. Germline assignment: CDR1 SGHDN and CDR2 FVKESK. The CDR3 coding sequence is TGTGCCAGCAGCTCAGACCAGGCAGATACGCAGTATTTT. It is translated as CASSSDQADTQYF.

As to this clonotype: The junction differs from germline at one of its ends, possibly a read error. The DNA of the CDR3 is TGTGCCAGCAGCGTAGCTGGGACAAACAATTCACCCCCCCACTTT. As protein: CASSVAGTNNSPPHF. The J gene is TRBJ1-6, the V gene TRBV9, with D maybe TRBD1 (6 bases). Germline loops: CDR1 SGDLS, CDR2 YYNGEE. The CDR3 has 15 amino acids.